The TCR beta chain under discussion was sequenced for a study of T cell responses to AZD1222 COVID-19 vaccine. General study points: White British donors predominated, females outnumbered males, and clonal diversity was possibly underestimated. Of the AZD1222 recipients, only five to seven were seropositive at baseline.

This table comes from immunoSEQ multiplex PCR, and its TCRdb copy is limited to in-frame clones, with some not included. The data show 65,000 to 85,000 clones, nearly 90% seen once. To note about this clone: Its antigen is not known.

Trimming removed 0 bases at V and 1 base at J, with 17 bases between. The CDR3 consists of 18 residues. CDR1 and CDR2 from the germline V gene are MGHDK and SYGVNS. The sequence was obtained from an adult in good health. The sequencing used peripheral blood, collected on day 0 of AZD1222 vaccination. The V gene is TRBV25-1, the J gene TRBJ2-3; D gene ambiguous. This chain's CDR3 is CASSEYVSHSLGTDTQYF. As DNA, the CDR3 is TGTGCCAGCAGTGAATACGTTTCCCACAGCCTTGGCACAGATACGCAGTATTTT.